Listed below are T cell receptor beta chains from one sample, sequenced in a study of blood T cell repertoires in COVID-19. Assay used: immunoSEQ multiplex PCR; TCRdb lists only in-frame clones, some missing. Among fewer than 140,000 clones listed, 76% were seen once. What was sequenced was peripheral blood. The receptors come from an older man with COVID-19, enrolled during active disease. CDR3s include the opening cysteine and the closing phenylalanine or tryptophan. A D gene is named only where the DNA matches it firmly. The listing skips clone size in some rows; elsewhere it reads once, few, many or a size class.

TRBD2,TRBJ2-2,TRBV23-1,-,CASSHTIVTVRLAGVTGELFF,TGCGCCAGCAGCCATACGATAGTTACGGTCAGGCTAGCGGGAGTGACCGGGGAGCTGTTTTTT
TRBD2,TRBJ2-3,TRBV5-7,few,CASSLFSGRGVGTDTQYF,TGTGCCAGCAGCTTGTTCAGCGGGAGGGGCGTGGGCACAGATACGCAGTATTTT
-,TRBJ2-5,TRBV19,-,CASSQGSAATQYF,TGTGCCAGTAGTCAGGGTAGTGCGGCGACCCAGTACTTC
-,TRBJ1-3,TRBV21-1,-,CASSKVPGGRGNTIYF,TGTGCCAGCAGCAAAGTACCAGGGGGTAGGGGAAACACCATATATTTT
TRBD2,TRBJ2-1,TRBV7-8,-,CASSLGLRSVSSGKNNEQFF,TGTGCCAGCAGCTTAGGTCTACGGAGCGTTTCTAGCGGGAAAAACAATGAGCAGTTCTTC
TRBD1,TRBJ1-1,TRBV28,few,CASRQGRHTEAFF,TGTGCCAGCCGACAGGGCAGACACACTGAAGCTTTCTTT
-,TRBJ2-7,TRBV18,few,CASSPRDTAYEQYF,TGTGCCAGCTCACCACGGGACACAGCCTACGAGCAGTACTTC
-,TRBJ2-7,TRBV7-6,-,CASSLAGGEEQYF,TGTGCCAGCAGCTTAGCGGGGGGAGAGGAGCAGTACTTC
-,TRBJ1-2,TRBV2,-,CASSPNIYGYTF,TGTGCCAGCAGTCCTAATATCTATGGCTACACCTTC
TRBD1,TRBJ2-6,TRBV30,-,CAWSVKGGLSGANVLTF,TGTGCCTGGAGTGTAAAAGGGGGCCTCTCTGGGGCCAACGTCCTGACTTTC
TRBD2,TRBJ2-5,TRBV2,-,CASQREKSETQYF,TGTGCCAGCCAGCGGGAGAAGTCGGAGACCCAGTACTTC